The rows below give T cell receptor beta chains drawn from one sample of a study of regulatory T cells in long-lasting Graves disease. MiXCR, run by TCRdb on the multiplex PCR reads, gives a single entry per CDR3 protein. Among a few hundred thousand distinct CDR3 sequences listed, roughly 21% were seen once. Source: peripheral blood mononuclear cells (PBMCs), taken when the disease was refractory, from a patient treated with antithyroid drugs. These receptors were collected from a female donor with Graves disease. Each CDR3 is given with its conserved first and last residue. Fields, in order: CDR3 length, V gene, clone size, J gene, D gene, CDR3 DNA, CDR3 protein. A D gene is named only where the DNA matches it firmly. The size of a clone is reported for some rows only, either as once, few or many, or as a class for expanded clones.

cdr3_length: 12
v_call: TRBV7-3
clone_size: NA
j_call: TRBJ2-2
d_call: NA
cdr3_nt: TGTGCCACCGGGACGGGCGCCGGGGAGCTGTTTTTT
cdr3_aa: CATGTGAGELFF

cdr3_length: 11
v_call: TRBV20-1
clone_size: few
j_call: TRBJ1-1
d_call: NA
cdr3_nt: TGCAGTGCTAGAGAAAACACTGAAGCTTTCTTT
cdr3_aa: CSARENTEAFF

cdr3_length: 14
v_call: TRBV7-2
clone_size: few
j_call: TRBJ2-7
d_call: NA
cdr3_nt: TGTGCCAGCACCTTCCCCGGGACCAACTACGAGCAGTACTTC
cdr3_aa: CASTFPGTNYEQYF

cdr3_length: 14
v_call: TRBV6-1
clone_size: NA
j_call: TRBJ2-4
d_call: TRBD1
cdr3_nt: TGTGCCAGCAGCCACCGGGACAGGGGAAACATTCAGTACTTC
cdr3_aa: CASSHRDRGNIQYF

cdr3_length: 15
v_call: TRBV15
clone_size: few
j_call: TRBJ2-5
d_call: TRBD1
cdr3_nt: TGTGCCACCAGCAGGGGGGACAGGGATCAAGAGGCCCAGTACTTC
cdr3_aa: CATSRGDRDQEAQYF

cdr3_length: 14
v_call: TRBV28
clone_size: many
j_call: TRBJ2-7
d_call: TRBD1
cdr3_nt: TGTGCCAGCATACCGGGACAGGCATCCTACGAGCAGTACTTC
cdr3_aa: CASIPGQASYEQYF

cdr3_length: 14
v_call: TRBV5-1
clone_size: few
j_call: TRBJ2-5
d_call: NA
cdr3_nt: TGCGCCAGCAGCTTTATCACGACCCAAGAGACCCAGTACTTC
cdr3_aa: CASSFITTQETQYF

cdr3_length: 12
v_call: TRBV15
clone_size: few
j_call: TRBJ2-1
d_call: NA
cdr3_nt: TGTGCCACCAGCAGAGATGGCAATGAGCAGTTCTTC
cdr3_aa: CATSRDGNEQFF

cdr3_length: 15
v_call: TRBV19
clone_size: NA
j_call: TRBJ2-7
d_call: TRBD1
cdr3_nt: TGTGCCACAAGGGTTTCGGGACAGGGGAAGGACGAGCAGTACTTC
cdr3_aa: CATRVSGQGKDEQYF

cdr3_length: 16
v_call: TRBV7-2
clone_size: NA
j_call: TRBJ1-6
d_call: NA
cdr3_nt: TGTGCCAGCAGCTTAGCTCAAATCTCCTATAATTCACCCCTCCACTTT
cdr3_aa: CASSLAQISYNSPLHF

cdr3_length: 13
v_call: TRBV2
clone_size: many
j_call: TRBJ1-4
d_call: NA
cdr3_nt: TGTGCCAGCAGCGTAGAGATTAATGAAAAACTGTTTTTT
cdr3_aa: CASSVEINEKLFF

cdr3_length: 14
v_call: TRBV4-1
clone_size: NA
j_call: TRBJ2-7
d_call: TRBD2
cdr3_nt: TGCGCCAGCAGCAATAGCGGGAGGGGAAACGAGCAGTACTTC
cdr3_aa: CASSNSGRGNEQYF

cdr3_length: 15
v_call: TRBV6-1
clone_size: many
j_call: TRBJ1-5
d_call: TRBD1
cdr3_nt: TGTGCCAGCAGATGGACAGGGGGAAGCAATCAGCCCCAGCATTTT
cdr3_aa: CASRWTGGSNQPQHF

cdr3_length: 14
v_call: TRBV2
clone_size: few
j_call: TRBJ2-5
d_call: NA
cdr3_nt: TGTGCCAGCAGCCCCGACGGGAACAAAGGGACCCAGTACTTC
cdr3_aa: CASSPDGNKGTQYF

cdr3_length: 16
v_call: TRBV20-1
clone_size: NA
j_call: TRBJ2-3
d_call: TRBD1
cdr3_nt: TGCAGTGCTAGTCTCTCGCGGACAGGGAGCACAGATACGCAGTATTTT
cdr3_aa: CSASLSRTGSTDTQYF

cdr3_length: 13
v_call: TRBV2
clone_size: many
j_call: TRBJ1-5
d_call: NA
cdr3_nt: TGTGCCAGCATGGCGGGCAGAAATCAGCCCCAGCATTTT
cdr3_aa: CASMAGRNQPQHF

cdr3_length: 14
v_call: TRBV5-1
clone_size: many
j_call: TRBJ2-7
d_call: TRBD2
cdr3_nt: TGCGCCAGCAGCGAACTAGCGGGGTCCTACGAGCAGTACTTC
cdr3_aa: CASSELAGSYEQYF

cdr3_length: 14
v_call: TRBV19
clone_size: few
j_call: TRBJ1-1
d_call: TRBD1
cdr3_nt: TGTGCCAGTAAAAAGGACAGGAGGAACACTGAAGCTTTCTTT
cdr3_aa: CASKKDRRNTEAFF

cdr3_length: 12
v_call: TRBV18
clone_size: few
j_call: TRBJ1-1
d_call: NA
cdr3_nt: TGTGCCAGCTCCCCCGTCGAATCTGAAGCTTTCTTT
cdr3_aa: CASSPVESEAFF

cdr3_length: 13
v_call: TRBV20-1
clone_size: NA
j_call: TRBJ1-1
d_call: NA
cdr3_nt: TGCAGTGCTAGTCCCGGGAGCCCACATGAAGCTTTCTTT
cdr3_aa: CSASPGSPHEAFF

cdr3_length: 16
v_call: TRBV7-9
clone_size: few
j_call: TRBJ2-2
d_call: NA
cdr3_nt: TGTGCCAGCAGGCCGACGGCCCCGTTAAACACCGGGGAGCTGTTTTTT
cdr3_aa: CASRPTAPLNTGELFF

cdr3_length: 15
v_call: TRBV6-1
clone_size: many
j_call: TRBJ2-2
d_call: NA
cdr3_nt: TGTGCCAGCAGCAGCTCGCGGGTTTCTTTGGGGGAGCTGTTTTTT
cdr3_aa: CASSSSRVSLGELFF

cdr3_length: 13
v_call: TRBV2
clone_size: many
j_call: TRBJ1-4
d_call: NA
cdr3_nt: TGTGCCAGCATGGAGGGTGCTAATGAAAAACTGTTTTTT
cdr3_aa: CASMEGANEKLFF

cdr3_length: 15
v_call: TRBV19
clone_size: many
j_call: TRBJ2-7
d_call: NA
cdr3_nt: TGTGCCAGTAGTATCCGGGTTAGGAGCTCCTACGAGCAGTACTTC
cdr3_aa: CASSIRVRSSYEQYF

cdr3_length: 17
v_call: TRBV7-9
clone_size: NA
j_call: TRBJ2-4
d_call: NA
cdr3_nt: TGTGCCAGCAGCCCCCCGGTGGGGGGTATAGCCAAAAACATTCAGTACTTC
cdr3_aa: CASSPPVGGIAKNIQYF

cdr3_length: 12
v_call: TRBV10-3
clone_size: NA
j_call: TRBJ2-1
d_call: TRBD1
cdr3_nt: TGTGCCATCAGTAAACAGGGGGTTGAGCAGTTCTTC
cdr3_aa: CAISKQGVEQFF

cdr3_length: 14
v_call: TRBV12-3/TRBV12-4
clone_size: many
j_call: TRBJ1-1
d_call: NA
cdr3_nt: TGTGCCAGCAGCGCGGGCCCAGGGAACACTGAAGCTTTCTTT
cdr3_aa: CASSAGPGNTEAFF

cdr3_length: 13
v_call: TRBV5-1
clone_size: few
j_call: TRBJ2-5
d_call: NA
cdr3_nt: TGCGCCAGCAGCGGAATCGAAGGAGAGACCCAGTACTTC
cdr3_aa: CASSGIEGETQYF

cdr3_length: 17
v_call: TRBV20-1
clone_size: NA
j_call: TRBJ2-6
d_call: NA
cdr3_nt: TGCAGTGCTGGGCGGGACTCGATCCACTCTGGGGCCAACGTCCTGACTTTC
cdr3_aa: CSAGRDSIHSGANVLTF

cdr3_length: 12
v_call: TRBV29-1
clone_size: NA
j_call: TRBJ2-3
d_call: NA
cdr3_nt: TGCAGCGTAACGGACAGTACAGATACGCAGTATTTT
cdr3_aa: CSVTDSTDTQYF

cdr3_length: 14
v_call: TRBV19
clone_size: few
j_call: TRBJ2-7
d_call: NA
cdr3_nt: TGTGCCAGACCATTCCCGGGACATACATACGAGCAGTACTTC
cdr3_aa: CARPFPGHTYEQYF

cdr3_length: 13
v_call: TRBV7-9
clone_size: many
j_call: TRBJ2-5
d_call: NA
cdr3_nt: TGTGCCAGCAGGTCATCCGACCAAGAGACCCAGTACTTC
cdr3_aa: CASRSSDQETQYF

cdr3_length: 15
v_call: TRBV12-3/TRBV12-4
clone_size: many
j_call: TRBJ1-4
d_call: TRBD1
cdr3_nt: TGTGCCAGCAGTTTAGCTGGGACAGGGAATGAAAAACTGTTTTTT
cdr3_aa: CASSLAGTGNEKLFF

cdr3_length: 14
v_call: TRBV2
clone_size: many
j_call: TRBJ1-2
d_call: NA
cdr3_nt: TGTGCCAGCACCTTGACAGCGTTTAACTATGGCTACACCTTC
cdr3_aa: CASTLTAFNYGYTF

cdr3_length: 14
v_call: TRBV12-3/TRBV12-4
clone_size: many
j_call: TRBJ1-4
d_call: NA
cdr3_nt: TGTGCCAGCAGCAGGACGAAAACTAATGAAAAACTGTTTTTT
cdr3_aa: CASSRTKTNEKLFF

cdr3_length: 14
v_call: TRBV9
clone_size: NA
j_call: TRBJ2-7
d_call: TRBD1
cdr3_nt: TGTGCCAGCAGCGCGACAGGGACACCCTACGAGCAGTACTTC
cdr3_aa: CASSATGTPYEQYF

cdr3_length: 18
v_call: TRBV27
clone_size: many
j_call: TRBJ2-2
d_call: NA
cdr3_nt: TGTGCCAGCAAAGGGAGCGGGTGGTGGAGAAACGAGGACGGGGAGCTGTTTTTT
cdr3_aa: CASKGSGWWRNEDGELFF

cdr3_length: 13
v_call: TRBV7-9
clone_size: many
j_call: TRBJ2-7
d_call: TRBD2
cdr3_nt: TGTGCCAGCACCCGCGGGACTAGCGACGAGCAGTACTTC
cdr3_aa: CASTRGTSDEQYF

cdr3_length: 18
v_call: TRBV7-8
clone_size: few
j_call: TRBJ2-2
d_call: TRBD1
cdr3_nt: TGTGCCAGCAGCCCCGACAGGGGTAAAAAATACAACACCGGGGAGCTGTTTTTT
cdr3_aa: CASSPDRGKKYNTGELFF

cdr3_length: 13
v_call: TRBV10-3
clone_size: many
j_call: TRBJ1-2
d_call: NA
cdr3_nt: TGTGCCATCAGTGATCGGGTCGACTATGGCTACACCTTC
cdr3_aa: CAISDRVDYGYTF

cdr3_length: 14
v_call: TRBV5-1
clone_size: NA
j_call: TRBJ1-1
d_call: NA
cdr3_nt: TGCGCCAGCAGCTTGTGGGACCCGAACACTGAAGCTTTCTTT
cdr3_aa: CASSLWDPNTEAFF